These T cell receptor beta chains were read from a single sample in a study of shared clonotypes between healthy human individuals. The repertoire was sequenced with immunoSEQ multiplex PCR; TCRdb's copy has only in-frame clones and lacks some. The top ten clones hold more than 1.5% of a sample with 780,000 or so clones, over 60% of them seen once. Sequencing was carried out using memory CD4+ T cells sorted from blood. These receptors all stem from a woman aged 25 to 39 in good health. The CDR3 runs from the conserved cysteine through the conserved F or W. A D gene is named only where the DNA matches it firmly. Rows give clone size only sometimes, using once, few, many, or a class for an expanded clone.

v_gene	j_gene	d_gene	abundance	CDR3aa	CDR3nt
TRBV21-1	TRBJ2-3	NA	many	CASSPDRGAGTDTQYF	TGTGCCAGCAGCCCCGATCGGGGAGCGGGCACAGATACGCAGTATTTT
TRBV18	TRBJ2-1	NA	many	CASSPRGSEENNEQFF	TGTGCCAGCTCACCCCGGGGCTCCGAGGAGAACAATGAGCAGTTCTTC
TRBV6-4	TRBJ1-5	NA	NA	CASSDRINQPQHF	TGTGCCAGCTCGGACCGGATAAATCAGCCCCAGCATTTT
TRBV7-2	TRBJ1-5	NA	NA	CASSLERRGGQPQHF	TGTGCCAGCAGCTTAGAGCGAAGGGGTGGGCAGCCCCAGCATTTT
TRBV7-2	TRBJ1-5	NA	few	CASSLGRIPPPPQHF	TGTGCCAGCAGCTTAGGAAGGATTCCCCCCCCGCCCCAGCATTTT
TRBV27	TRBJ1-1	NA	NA	CASKPGSGLNTEAFF	TGTGCCAGCAAGCCTGGTAGCGGCCTGAACACTGAAGCTTTCTTT
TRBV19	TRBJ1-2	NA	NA	CASIKGDGGYTF	TGTGCCAGCATCAAGGGTGATGGTGGCTACACCTTC
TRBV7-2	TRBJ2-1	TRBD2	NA	CASSLDALAGVKQFF	TGTGCCAGCAGCTTAGATGCGCTAGCGGGAGTTAAGCAGTTCTTC
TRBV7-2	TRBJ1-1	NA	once	CASSLQGGDTEAFF	TGTGCCAGCAGCTTACAGGGAGGGGACACTGAAGCTTTCTTT
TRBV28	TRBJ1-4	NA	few	CASSSLGTANEKLFF	TGTGCCAGCAGTTCCCTCGGGACGGCTAATGAAAAACTGTTTTTT
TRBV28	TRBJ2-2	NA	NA	CAIGHNLNTGELFF	TGTGCCATCGGACACAATTTAAACACCGGGGAGCTGTTTTTT
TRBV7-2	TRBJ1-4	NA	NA	CASSARRAHGEKLFF	TGTGCCAGCAGCGCCCGCAGGGCCCATGGGGAAAAACTGTTTTTT
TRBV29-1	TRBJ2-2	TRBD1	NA	CSVGTGAVNTGELFF	TGCAGCGTCGGGACAGGGGCCGTGAACACCGGGGAGCTGTTTTTT
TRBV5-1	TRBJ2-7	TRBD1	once	CASRRTPGTGVKEQYF	TGCGCCAGCAGACGAACCCCCGGGACAGGGGTGAAGGAGCAGTACTTC
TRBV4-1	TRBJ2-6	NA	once	CASSQGISGANVLTF	TGCGCCAGCAGCCAAGGGATATCTGGGGCCAACGTCCTGACTTTC
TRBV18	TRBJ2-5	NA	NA	CASSPAGLGGETQYF	TGTGCCAGCTCACCAGCGGGCCTAGGGGGAGAGACCCAGTACTTC
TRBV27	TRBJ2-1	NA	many	CASSSSLVNEQFF	TGTGCCAGCAGTTCCTCCCTAGTCAATGAGCAGTTCTTC
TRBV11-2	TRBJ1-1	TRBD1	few	CASSYQDRLRAFF	TGTGCCAGCAGCTACCAGGACAGGTTAAGAGCTTTCTTT
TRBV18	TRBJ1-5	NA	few	CASSPSGGSLNQPQHF	TGTGCCAGCTCACCCTCGGGGGGGTCTTTAAATCAGCCCCAGCATTTT
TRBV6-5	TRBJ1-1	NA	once	CASSNAWGLNTEAFF	TGTGCCAGCAGTAACGCTTGGGGACTGAACACTGAAGCTTTCTTT
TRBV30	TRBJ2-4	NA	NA	CAWRTGSIQYF	TGTGCCTGGAGGACAGGCTCCATTCAGTACTTC
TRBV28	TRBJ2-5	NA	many	CASSQGSGDQETQYF	TGTGCCAGCAGTCAGGGGTCAGGGGACCAAGAGACCCAGTACTTC
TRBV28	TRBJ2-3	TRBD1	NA	CASSLRTGRGTDTQYF	TGTGCCAGCAGTTTAAGGACAGGGCGCGGCACAGATACGCAGTATTTT
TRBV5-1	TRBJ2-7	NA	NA	CASSRGLGTQSYEQYF	TGTGCCAGCAGCCGAGGGTTAGGGACGCAATCCTACGAGCAGTACTTC
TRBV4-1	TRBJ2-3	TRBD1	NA	CASSLDRGTDTQYF	TGCGCCAGCAGCTTGGACAGGGGCACAGATACGCAGTATTTT
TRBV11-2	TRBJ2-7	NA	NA	CASSSLEGRWSSYEQYF	TGTGCCAGCAGCTCACTAGAAGGACGGTGGAGCTCCTACGAGCAGTACTTC
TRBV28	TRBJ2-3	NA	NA	CASRELQGNTQYF	TGTGCCAGCAGGGAACTACAGGGCAATACGCAGTATTTT
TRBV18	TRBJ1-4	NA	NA	CASSPGSAKLFF	TGTGCCAGCTCACCAGGGTCGGCAAAACTGTTTTTT
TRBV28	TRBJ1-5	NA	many	CASSLRDNSNQPQHF	TGTGCCAGCAGTTTAAGGGACAATAGCAATCAGCCCCAGCATTTT
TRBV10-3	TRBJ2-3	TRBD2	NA	CAISGGRGTDTQYF	TGTGCCATCAGTGGCGGGAGAGGCACAGATACGCAGTATTTT
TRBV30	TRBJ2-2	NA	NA	CAWAGGPTGELFF	TGTGCCTGGGCCGGGGGGCCCACCGGGGAGCTGTTTTTT
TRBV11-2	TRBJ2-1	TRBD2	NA	CASSLTGREYYNEQFF	TGTGCCAGCAGTTTAACGGGGCGGGAGTACTACAATGAGCAGTTCTTC
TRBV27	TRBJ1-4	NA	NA	CASSPDAEPTNEKLFF	TGTGCCAGCAGCCCTGATGCGGAACCAACTAATGAAAAACTGTTTTTT
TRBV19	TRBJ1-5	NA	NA	CASSIRRQPQHF	TGTGCCAGTAGTATACGGCGTCAGCCCCAGCATTTT
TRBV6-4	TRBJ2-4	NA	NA	CASSEFPGYRAKNIQYF	TGTGCCAGCAGTGAATTTCCAGGGTATCGGGCCAAAAACATTCAGTACTTC
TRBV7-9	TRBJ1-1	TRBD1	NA	CASSNSQGAGTEAFF	TGTGCCAGCAGCAATTCACAGGGGGCAGGCACTGAAGCTTTCTTT
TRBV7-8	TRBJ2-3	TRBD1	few	CASSHGQVHRTDTQYF	TGTGCCAGCAGCCACGGACAGGTACACCGCACAGATACGCAGTATTTT
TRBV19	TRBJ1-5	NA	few	CASSMVLEELRQHF	TGTGCCAGTAGTATGGTGTTGGAGGAACTCCGGCAGCATTTT
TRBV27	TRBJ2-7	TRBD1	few	CASSLGVGTGSYEQYF	TGTGCCAGCAGTTTAGGTGTAGGGACAGGTTCCTACGAGCAGTACTTC
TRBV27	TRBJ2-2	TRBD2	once	CASSRLAGGLNTGELFF	TGTGCCAGCAGTAGACTAGCGGGAGGGCTCAACACCGGGGAGCTGTTTTTT
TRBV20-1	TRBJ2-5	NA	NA	CSAREKETQYF	TGCAGTGCCAGAGAAAAAGAGACCCAGTACTTC
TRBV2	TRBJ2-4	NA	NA	CASSEERIAKNIQYF	TGTGCCAGCAGTGAAGAGCGGATAGCCAAAAACATTCAGTACTTC
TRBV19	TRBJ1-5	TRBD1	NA	CASSISGTGASRQPQHF	TGTGCCAGTAGTATCTCCGGGACAGGGGCCTCAAGACAGCCCCAGCATTTT
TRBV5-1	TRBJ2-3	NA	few	CASSLGGAPSTDTQYF	TGCGCCAGCAGCTTGGGGGGAGCCCCTAGCACAGATACGCAGTATTTT
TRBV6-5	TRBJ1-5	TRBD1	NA	CASSPDRANQPQHF	TGTGCCAGCAGTCCAGACAGGGCCAATCAGCCCCAGCATTTT
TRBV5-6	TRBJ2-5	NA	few	CASSSYPRTPGETQYF	TGTGCCAGCAGCTCCTACCCGAGAACCCCTGGGGAGACCCAGTACTTC
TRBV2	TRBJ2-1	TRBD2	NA	CASSRTSGSSGEQFF	TGTGCCAGCAGCCGTACTAGCGGGAGTAGCGGTGAGCAGTTCTTC
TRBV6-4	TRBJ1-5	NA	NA	CASSAPFRGASSNQPQHF	TGTGCCAGCAGTGCCCCGTTCAGGGGAGCGAGTAGCAATCAGCCCCAGCATTTT
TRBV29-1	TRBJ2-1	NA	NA	CSADGLNYNEQFF	TGCAGCGCTGATGGACTGAACTACAATGAGCAGTTCTTC
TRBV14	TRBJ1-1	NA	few	CASSQELNTEAFF	TGTGCCAGCAGCCAAGAGTTGAACACTGAAGCTTTCTTT
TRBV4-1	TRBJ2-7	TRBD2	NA	CASSQQTSGRVYEQYF	TGCGCCAGCAGCCAACAGACTAGCGGGAGGGTGTACGAGCAGTACTTC
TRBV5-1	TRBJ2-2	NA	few	CASSFGQTGELFF	TGCGCCAGCAGCTTTGGGCAAACCGGGGAGCTGTTTTTT
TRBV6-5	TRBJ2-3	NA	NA	CASRKQVPDTQYF	TGTGCCAGCAGAAAACAGGTACCAGATACGCAGTATTTT
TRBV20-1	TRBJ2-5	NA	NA	CSASYLETQYF	TGCAGTGCTAGTTATCTAGAGACCCAGTACTTC
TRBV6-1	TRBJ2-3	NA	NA	CASSEVLTDTQYF	TGTGCCAGCAGTGAGGTCTTGACAGATACGCAGTATTTT
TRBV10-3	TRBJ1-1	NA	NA	CAIRGAVNTEAFF	TGTGCCATCCGGGGGGCAGTGAACACTGAAGCTTTCTTT
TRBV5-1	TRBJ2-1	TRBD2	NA	CASSSLGSGSLNEQFF	TGCGCCAGCAGCTCCTTGGGTAGCGGGAGTTTAAATGAGCAGTTCTTC
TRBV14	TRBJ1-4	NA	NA	CASSPGYEKLFF	TGTGCCAGCAGCCCCGGATATGAAAAACTGTTTTTT
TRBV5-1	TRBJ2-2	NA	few	CASSLFYPNTGELFF	TGCGCCAGCAGCTTGTTTTACCCGAACACCGGGGAGCTGTTTTTT
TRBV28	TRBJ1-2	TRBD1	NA	CASRRYGTGGYGYTF	TGTGCCAGCAGACGATATGGGACAGGGGGTTATGGCTACACCTTC